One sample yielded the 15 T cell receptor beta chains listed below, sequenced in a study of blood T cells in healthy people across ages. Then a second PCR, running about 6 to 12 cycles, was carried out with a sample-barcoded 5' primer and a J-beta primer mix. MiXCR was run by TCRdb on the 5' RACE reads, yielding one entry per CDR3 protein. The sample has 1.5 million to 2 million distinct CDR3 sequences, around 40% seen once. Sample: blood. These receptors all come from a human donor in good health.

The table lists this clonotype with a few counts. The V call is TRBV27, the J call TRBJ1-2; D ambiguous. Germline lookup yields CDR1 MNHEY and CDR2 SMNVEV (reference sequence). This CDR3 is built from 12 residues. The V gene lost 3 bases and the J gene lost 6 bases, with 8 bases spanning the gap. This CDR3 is CASSLAGHGYTF. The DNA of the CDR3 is TGTGCCAGCAGTTTGGCAGGTCATGGCTACACCTTC.

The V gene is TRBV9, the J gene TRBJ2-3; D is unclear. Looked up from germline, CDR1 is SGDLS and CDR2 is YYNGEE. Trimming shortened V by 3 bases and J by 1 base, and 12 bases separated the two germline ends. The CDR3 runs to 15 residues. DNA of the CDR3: TGTGCCAGCAGCGCGACATTACCCGGCACAGATACGCAGTATTTT. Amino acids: CASSATLPGTDTQYF.

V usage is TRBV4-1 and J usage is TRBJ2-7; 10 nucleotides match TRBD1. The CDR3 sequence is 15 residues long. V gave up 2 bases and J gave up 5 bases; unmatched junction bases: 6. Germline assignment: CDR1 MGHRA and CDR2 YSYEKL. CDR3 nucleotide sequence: TGCGCCAGCAGCCAACCGACAGGGGGCGACCACGAGCAGTACTTC. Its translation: CASSQPTGGDHEQYF.

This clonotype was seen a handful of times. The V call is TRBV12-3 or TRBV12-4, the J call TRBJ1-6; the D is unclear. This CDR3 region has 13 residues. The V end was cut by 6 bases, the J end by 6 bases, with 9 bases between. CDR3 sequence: CASSPLPNSPLHF. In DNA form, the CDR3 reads TGTGCCAGCAGCCCCCTGCCTAATTCACCCCTCCACTTT.

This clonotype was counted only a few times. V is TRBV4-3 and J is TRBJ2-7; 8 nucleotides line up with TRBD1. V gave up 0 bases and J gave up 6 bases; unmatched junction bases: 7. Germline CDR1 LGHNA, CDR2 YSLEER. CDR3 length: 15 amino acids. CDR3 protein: CASSQDAARGREQYF. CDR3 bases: TGCGCCAGCAGCCAAGACGCAGCCAGGGGGCGCGAGCAGTACTTC.

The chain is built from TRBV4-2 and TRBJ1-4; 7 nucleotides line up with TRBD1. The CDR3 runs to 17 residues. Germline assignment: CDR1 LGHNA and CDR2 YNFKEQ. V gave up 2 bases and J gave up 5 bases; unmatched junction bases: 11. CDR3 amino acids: CASSQIIQGNLNEKLFF. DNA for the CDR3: TGTGCCAGCAGCCAAATTATACAGGGGAACCTAAATGAAAAACTGTTTTTT.

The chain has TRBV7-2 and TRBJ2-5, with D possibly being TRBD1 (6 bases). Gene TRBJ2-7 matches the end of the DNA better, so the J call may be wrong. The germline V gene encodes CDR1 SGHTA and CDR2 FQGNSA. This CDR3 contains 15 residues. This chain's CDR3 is CASSQTRQVGYEQYF. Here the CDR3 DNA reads TGTGCCAGCAGCCAGACGAGACAGGTTGGTTACGAGCAGTACTTC.

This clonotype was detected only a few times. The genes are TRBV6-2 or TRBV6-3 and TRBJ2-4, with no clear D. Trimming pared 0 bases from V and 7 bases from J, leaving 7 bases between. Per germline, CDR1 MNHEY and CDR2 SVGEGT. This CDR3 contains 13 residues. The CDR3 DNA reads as TGTGCCAGCAGTTACTCCCGGACCAACATTCAGTACTTC. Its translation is CASSYSRTNIQYF.

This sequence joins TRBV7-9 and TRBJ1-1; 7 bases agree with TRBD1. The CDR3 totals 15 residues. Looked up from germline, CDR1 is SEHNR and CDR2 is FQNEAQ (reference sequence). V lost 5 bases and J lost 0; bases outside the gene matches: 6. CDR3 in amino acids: CASSPEDRMNTEAFF. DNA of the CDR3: TGTGCCAGCAGCCCCGAGGACAGGATGAACACTGAAGCTTTCTTT.

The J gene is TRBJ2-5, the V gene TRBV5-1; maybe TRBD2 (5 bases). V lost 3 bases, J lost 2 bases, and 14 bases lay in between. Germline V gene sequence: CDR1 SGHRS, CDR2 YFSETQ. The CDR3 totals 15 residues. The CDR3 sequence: CASSSGSTTQETQYF. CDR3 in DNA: TGCGCCAGCAGCTCGGGGTCTACCACACAAGAGACCCAGTACTTC.

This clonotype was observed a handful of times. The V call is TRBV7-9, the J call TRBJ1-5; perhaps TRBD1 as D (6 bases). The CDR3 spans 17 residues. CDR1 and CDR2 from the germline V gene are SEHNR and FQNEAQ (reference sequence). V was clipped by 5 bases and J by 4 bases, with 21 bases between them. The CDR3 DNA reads TGTGCCAGCAGCCCCGAGGGGTGGGGGGCGCGAAATCAGCCCCAGCATTTT. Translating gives CASSPEGWGARNQPQHF.

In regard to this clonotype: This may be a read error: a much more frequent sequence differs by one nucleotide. CDR3 in amino acids: CASSKDRQETQYF. The CDR3 region has the DNA TGTGCCAGCAGCAAAGACAGACAAGAGACCCAGTACTTC. The chain recombines TRBV11-3 with TRBJ2-7, with a possible D match to TRBD1 (5 bases). The J call may be faulty, since TRBJ2-5 better matches the DNA end. Germline values: CDR1 SGHNT, CDR2 YENEEA. The CDR3 has 13 amino acids.

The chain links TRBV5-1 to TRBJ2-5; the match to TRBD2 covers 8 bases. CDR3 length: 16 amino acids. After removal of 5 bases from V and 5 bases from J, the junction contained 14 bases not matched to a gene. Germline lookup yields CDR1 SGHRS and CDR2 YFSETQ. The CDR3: CASSSSSGLFGETQYF. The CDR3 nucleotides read TGCGCCAGCAGTTCGTCTAGCGGGCTGTTCGGGGAGACCCAGTACTTC.

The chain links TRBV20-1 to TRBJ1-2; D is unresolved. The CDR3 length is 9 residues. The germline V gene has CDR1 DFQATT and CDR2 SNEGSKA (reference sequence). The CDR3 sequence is CRVDPGYTF. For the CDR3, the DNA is TGCAGAGTGGACCCTGGCTACACCTTC.

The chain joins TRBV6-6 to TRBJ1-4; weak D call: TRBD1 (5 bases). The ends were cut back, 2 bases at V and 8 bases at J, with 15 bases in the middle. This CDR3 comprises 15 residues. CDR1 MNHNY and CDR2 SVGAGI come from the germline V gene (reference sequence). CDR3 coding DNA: TGTGCCAGCAGTTACGCTCTGGGGGGAAGAGAAAAACTGTTTTTT. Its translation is CASSYALGGREKLFF.